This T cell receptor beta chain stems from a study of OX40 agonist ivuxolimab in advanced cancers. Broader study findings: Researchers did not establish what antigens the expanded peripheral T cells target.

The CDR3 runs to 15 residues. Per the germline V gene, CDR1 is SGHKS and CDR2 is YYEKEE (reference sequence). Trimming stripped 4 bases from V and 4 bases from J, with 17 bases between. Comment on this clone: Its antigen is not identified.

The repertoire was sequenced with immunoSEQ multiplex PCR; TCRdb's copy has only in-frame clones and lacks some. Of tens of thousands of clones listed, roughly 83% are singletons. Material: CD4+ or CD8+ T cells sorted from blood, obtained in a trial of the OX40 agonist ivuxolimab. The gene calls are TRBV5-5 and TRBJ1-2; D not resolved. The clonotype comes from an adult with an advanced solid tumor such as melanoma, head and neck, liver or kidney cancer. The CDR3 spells CASSTEATLSYGYTF. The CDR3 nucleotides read TGTGCCAGCAGCACCGAGGCAACCTTGAGCTATGGCTACACCTTC.